The source of this T cell receptor (beta chain) is a study of T-cell memory formation after mild COVID-19. TCRdb re-analysed the 5' RACE reads in MiXCR, keeping a single row per CDR3 protein. The sample carries roughly 370,000 distinct CDR3 sequences, roughly 15% recorded once. The germline V gene has CDR1 LGHNA and CDR2 YSLEER. This CDR3 contains 18 residues. V lost 3 bases to trimming and J lost 3 bases; unmatched junction nucleotides: 8. The genes are TRBV4-3 and TRBJ2-5; 15 nucleotides agree with TRBD2. This TCR derives from a man aged 18 to 35 who had mild COVID-19 (a few samples of this study predate the infection). Cell type and time point are not known. Sample: PBMCs or a T cell subset sorted from them (not recorded which). The CDR3 spells CASSHHWTSGGAEETQYF. In nucleotides, the CDR3 is TGCGCCAGCAGCCACCACTGGACTAGCGGGGGGGCCGAAGAGACCCAGTACTTC.